This T cell receptor (beta chain) was profiled in a study of T cell responses to AZD1222 COVID-19 vaccine. Study observations and caveats: Donors, mostly white British, included more females; clonal diversity was possibly underestimated. Baseline antibody screening turned up just a handful of seropositive AZD1222 recipients.

As for this clone: No antigen is known for it.

Germline V gene lookup returns CDR1 LNHDA and CDR2 SQIVND (reference sequence). V shed 7 bases and J 0 bases; nucleotides not matched to a gene: 18. CDR3 length: 19 amino acids. The data were produced by immunoSEQ multiplex PCR, yet TCRdb's version contains in-frame clones alone and is incomplete. The sample holds 150,000 to 200,000 clones, almost 95% seen once. The receptor comes from an adult in good health. The sequencing here drew on peripheral blood, taken on day 0 of AZD1222 vaccination. The V and J genes are TRBV19 and TRBJ2-1; TRBD2 matches 7 bases. CDR3 in amino acids: CASTLNAFAGVSSYNEQFF. The CDR3 DNA is TGTGCCAGTACCCTAAACGCTTTCGCGGGGGTAAGCTCCTACAATGAGCAGTTCTTC. The variable domain in full, with the rest retrieved from reference TRBV19 and TRBJ2-1, is DGGITQSPKYLFRKEGQNVTLSCEQNLNHDAMYWYRQDPGQGLRLIYYSQIVNDFQKGDIAEGYSVSREKKESFPLTVTSAQKNPTAFYLCASTLNAFAGVSSYNEQFFGPGTRLTVL.